This TCR beta chain came from a study of cytomegalovirus exposure and HLA in healthy donors. Overall study findings and caveats: The study flagged roughly 150 TCR beta chains as cytomegalovirus-associated.

On this clone: Its antigen remains unknown.

This CDR3 comprises 12 residues. Germline values: CDR1 SNHLY, CDR2 FYNNEI. The V gene lost 4 bases and the J gene lost 9 bases, with 12 bases spanning the gap. The PCR contained 60 Vbeta and 13 Jbeta primers. The data were produced by immunoSEQ multiplex PCR, yet TCRdb's version contains in-frame clones alone and is incomplete. The table shows 150,000 to 200,000 clones, with over 60% occurring only once. The sequence was collected from a woman in her twenties or thirties in good health and CMV-seronegative. The rearrangement links TRBV2 to TRBJ1-2; weak D call: TRBD1 (5 bases). Sequenced: PBMCs. CDR3 residues: CASSVTGVSYTF. CDR3 sequence (DNA): TGTGCCAGCAGTGTTACGGGGGTGAGCTACACCTTC.